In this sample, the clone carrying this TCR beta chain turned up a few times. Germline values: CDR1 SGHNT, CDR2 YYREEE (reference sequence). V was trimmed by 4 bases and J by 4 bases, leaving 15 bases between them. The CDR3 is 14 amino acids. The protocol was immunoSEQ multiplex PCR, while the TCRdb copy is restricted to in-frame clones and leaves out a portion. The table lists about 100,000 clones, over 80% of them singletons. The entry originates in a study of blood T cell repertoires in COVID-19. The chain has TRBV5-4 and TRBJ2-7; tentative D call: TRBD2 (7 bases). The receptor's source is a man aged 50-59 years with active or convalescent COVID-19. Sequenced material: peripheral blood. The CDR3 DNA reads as TGTGCCAGCAGCAGGGGGGGGTTAGATTACGAGCAGTACTTC. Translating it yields CASSRGGLDYEQYF. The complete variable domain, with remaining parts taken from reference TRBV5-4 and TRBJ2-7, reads ETGVTQSPTHLIKTRGQQVTLRCSSQSGHNTVSWYQQALGQGPQFIFQYYREEENGRGNFPPRFSGLQFPNYSSELNVNALELDDSALYLCASSRGGLDYEQYFGPGTRLTVT.